The 9 T cell receptor beta chains in this list originate from one sample, sequenced in a study of shared clonotypes between healthy human individuals. Assay used: immunoSEQ multiplex PCR; TCRdb lists only in-frame clones, some missing. This table holds about 490,000 clones, less than 80% found once. Sequenced: PBMCs. The receptors here all came from a woman aged 40 to 50 in good health. Some clones in this sample may be carry-over from other donors' samples.

This chain links TRBV7-2 with TRBJ1-4, with 11 bases matching TRBD1. Germline V CDR1 and CDR2: SGHTA, FQGNSA. This CDR3 spans 15 amino acids. Unmatched junction bases numbered 4, after V lost 5 bases and J lost 5 bases. The CDR3, as DNA: TGTGCCAGCAGCCTGGGGACAGGGGGGAATGAAAAACTGTTTTTT. The encoded protein is CASSLGTGGNEKLFF.

In regard to this clone: This likely traces to a read error, being one base from a far larger clone. V is TRBV6-4 and J is TRBJ2-2; weak D call: TRBD1 (6 bases). Germline assignment: CDR1 MRHNA and CDR2 SNTAGT. With 7 bases removed from V and 6 bases from J, the gap between germline ends came to 15 bases. The CDR3 is 14 residues long. The CDR3 nucleotides read TGTGCCAGCACCCCTCGGACAGAAGCCGGGGAGCTGTTTTTT. This encodes CASTPRTEAGELFF.

DNA of the CDR3: TGTGCCAGCAGCGTAGCCCGGGACAGCATTGGGGATGGCTACACCTTC. Translating it yields CASSVARDSIGDGYTF. The J gene is TRBJ1-2, the V gene TRBV9; 7 bases agree with TRBD1. The V segment lost 0 bases and the J segment 6 bases; nucleotides outside the gene matches: 11. The CDR3 runs to 16 residues. Germline lookup yields CDR1 SGDLS and CDR2 YYNGEE.

The CDR3 spells CASSEASASYNEQFF. CDR3 nucleotides: TGTGCCAGCAGTGAAGCTAGCGCGTCCTACAATGAGCAGTTCTTC. The chain recombines TRBV2 with TRBJ2-1; a weak D match, TRBD2 (5 bases). The germline V gene encodes CDR1 SNHLY and CDR2 FYNNEI. The CDR3 loop spans 15 amino acids. Trimming shortened V by 0 bases and J by 1 base, and 7 bases separated the two germline ends.

J is TRBJ2-7 and V is TRBV11-3; 7 bases match TRBD1. The CDR3 is 17 amino acids. Germline CDR1 reads SGHNT; CDR2 reads YENEEA. Trimming removed 1 base from V and 0 bases from J; junction bases left unmatched: 9. DNA of the CDR3: TGTGCCAGCAGCTTAGGCGGCGGACAGGCCTCCTCCTACGAGCAGTACTTC. It is translated as CASSLGGGQASSYEQYF.

The chain is built from TRBV28 and TRBJ1-1; D gene uncertain. CDR3 length: 12 residues. V lost 2 bases to trimming and J lost 4 bases, with 5 bases between them. The V gene's germline CDR1 is MDHEN and CDR2 SYDVKM. The CDR3 is CASSLSGTEAFF. DNA of the CDR3: TGTGCCAGCAGTTTAAGTGGCACTGAAGCTTTCTTT. Full variable domain (remainder filled in from reference TRBV28 and TRBJ1-1): DVKVTQSSRYLVKRTGEKVFLECVQDMDHENMFWYRQDPGLGLRLIYFSYDVKMKEKGDIPEGYSVSREKKERFSLILESASTNQTSMYLCASSLSGTEAFFGQGTRLTVV.

This rearrangement joins TRBV10-2 to TRBJ1-5; D is uncertain. The CDR3 spans 14 residues. Germline loops: CDR1 WSHSY, CDR2 SAAADI. Trimming shortened V by 10 bases and J by 0 bases, and 13 bases separated the two germline ends. The CDR3 sequence is CAIGGQNSNQPQHF. The CDR3 DNA sequence: TGCGCCATCGGTGGTCAGAATAGCAATCAGCCCCAGCATTTT.

J is TRBJ2-7 and V is TRBV25-1; TRBD1 agrees at 9 bases. The V gene's germline CDR1 is MGHDK and CDR2 SYGVNS. Unmatched junction bases numbered 9, after V lost 2 bases and J lost 4 bases. The CDR3 extends over 16 amino acids. The DNA for the CDR3 is TGTGCCAGCAGTGAAAGTTGTGGGACAGGGTGTTACGAGCAGTACTTC. This encodes CASSESCGTGCYEQYF.

Worth noting for this clone: The likely explanation is a read error, given a far larger clone one base away. The V and J genes are TRBV9 and TRBJ1-4; D is uncertain. This CDR3 has 15 amino acids. Germline-derived CDR1 and CDR2 are SGDLS and YYNGEE. CDR3 in DNA: TGTGCCGGCAGCCCACGATCTGCAACTAATGAAAAACTGTTTTTT. It specifies CAGSPRSATNEKLFF.